This TCR beta chain was observed in a study of read filtering for tumor transcriptome and immune sequencing. Study overall: Mean patient age was approximately 66 years, range about 47 to 85; 17 male, 14 female. By R-ISS, stages I, II and III held approximately 8, 17 and 7 patients. Study conclusions and caveats: Sorted CD138-negative bone marrow cells were not purified T cells.

At the time of active disease, bone marrow was collected from every patient. From roughly 390 ng of RNA, a library with molecular barcoded alpha/delta and beta/gamma adaptors was made. TCRdb reprocessed the reads with MiXCR, giving one entry per CDR3 protein. This table holds some 41,000 distinct CDR3 sequences, about an eighth found once. As to this clonotype: Its antigen is undetermined. A read error may explain this, as a much larger clone is one base away.

The CDR3 sequence is 13 residues long. The germline V gene encodes CDR1 SSHAT and CDR2 FNYEAQ (reference sequence). The source material was a population of CD138-negative cells sorted from bone marrow. The TCR comes from a donor aged 40 or over with multiple myeloma. J is TRBJ2-1 and V is TRBV7-7, with TRBD2 as a possible D gene (5 bases). The J call may be wrong; the DNA end is better matched by TRBJ2-5. DNA of the CDR3: TGTGCTAGCAGCTTTGGGCCTCTGGAGGCCCAGTACTTC. This sequence encodes CASSFGPLEAQYF.